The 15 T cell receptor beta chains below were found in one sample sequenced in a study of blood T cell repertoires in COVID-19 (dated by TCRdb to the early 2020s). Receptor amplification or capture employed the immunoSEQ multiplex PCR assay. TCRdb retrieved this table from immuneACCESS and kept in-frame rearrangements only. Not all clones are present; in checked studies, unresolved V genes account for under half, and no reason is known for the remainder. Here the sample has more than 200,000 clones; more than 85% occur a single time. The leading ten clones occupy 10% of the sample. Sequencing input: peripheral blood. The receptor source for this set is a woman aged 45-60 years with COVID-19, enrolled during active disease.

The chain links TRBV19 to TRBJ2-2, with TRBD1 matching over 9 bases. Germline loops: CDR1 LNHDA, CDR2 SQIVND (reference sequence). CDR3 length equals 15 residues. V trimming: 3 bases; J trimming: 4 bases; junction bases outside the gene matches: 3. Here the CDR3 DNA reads TGTGCCAGTAGTATTTGGGACAGGGTCACCGGGGAGCTGTTTTTT. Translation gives CASSIWDRVTGELFF.

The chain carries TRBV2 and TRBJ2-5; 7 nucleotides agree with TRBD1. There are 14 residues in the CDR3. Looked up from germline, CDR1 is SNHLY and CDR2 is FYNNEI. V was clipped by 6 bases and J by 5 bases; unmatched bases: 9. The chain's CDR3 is CASSADRDAETQYF. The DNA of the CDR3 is TGTGCCAGCAGCGCCGACAGGGACGCGGAGACCCAGTACTTC.

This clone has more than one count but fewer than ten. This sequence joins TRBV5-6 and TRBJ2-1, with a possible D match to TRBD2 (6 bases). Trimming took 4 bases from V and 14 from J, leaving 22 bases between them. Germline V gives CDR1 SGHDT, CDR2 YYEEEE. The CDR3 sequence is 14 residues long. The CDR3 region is CASSGGTSGKDEFF. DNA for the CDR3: TGTGCCAGCAGCGGCGGGACTTCAGGAAAAGATGAGTTCTTC. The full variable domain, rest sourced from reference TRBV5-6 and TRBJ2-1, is DAGVTQSPTHLIKTRGQQVTLRCSPKSGHDTVSWYQQALGQGPQFIFQYYEEEERQRGNFPDRFSGHQFPNYSSELNVNALLLGDSALYLCASSGGTSGKDEFFGPGTRLTVL.

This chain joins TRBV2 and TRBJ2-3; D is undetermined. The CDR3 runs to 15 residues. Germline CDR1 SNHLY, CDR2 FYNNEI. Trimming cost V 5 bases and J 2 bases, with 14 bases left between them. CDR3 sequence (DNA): TGTGCCAGCAGTTCCTCCCAGGTCTCCACAGATACGCAGTATTTT. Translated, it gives CASSSSQVSTDTQYF.

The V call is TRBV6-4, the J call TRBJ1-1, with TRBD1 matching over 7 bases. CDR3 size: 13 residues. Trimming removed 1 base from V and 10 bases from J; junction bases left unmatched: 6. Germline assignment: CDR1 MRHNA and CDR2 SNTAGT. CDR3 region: CASSDWWGQRAFF. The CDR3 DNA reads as TGTGCCAGCAGTGACTGGTGGGGACAGCGAGCTTTCTTT.

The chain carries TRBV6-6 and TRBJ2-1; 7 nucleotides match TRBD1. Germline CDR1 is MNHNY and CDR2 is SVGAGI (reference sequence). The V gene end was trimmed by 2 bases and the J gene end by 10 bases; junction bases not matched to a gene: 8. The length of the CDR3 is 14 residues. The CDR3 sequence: CASSYGTAFLEQFF. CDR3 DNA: TGTGCCAGCAGTTACGGGACAGCGTTCCTCGAGCAGTTCTTC.

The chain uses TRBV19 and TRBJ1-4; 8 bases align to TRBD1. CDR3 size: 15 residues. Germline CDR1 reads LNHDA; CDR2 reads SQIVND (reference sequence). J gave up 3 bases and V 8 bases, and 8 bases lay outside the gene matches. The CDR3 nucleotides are TGTGCCAGTTGGACAGGGAGGCGGGCTAATGAAAAACTGTTTTTT. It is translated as CASWTGRRANEKLFF.

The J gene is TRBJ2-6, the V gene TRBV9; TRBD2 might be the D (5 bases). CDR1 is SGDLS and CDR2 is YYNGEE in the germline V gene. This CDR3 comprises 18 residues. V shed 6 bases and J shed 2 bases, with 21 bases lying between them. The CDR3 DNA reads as TGTGCCAGCAACGCACCGGGAACTATTGGCCCTGGGGCCAACGTCCTGACTTTC. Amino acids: CASNAPGTIGPGANVLTF. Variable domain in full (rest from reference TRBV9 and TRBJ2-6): DSGVTQTPKHLITATGQRVTLRCSPRSGDLSVYWYQQSLDQGLQFLIQYYNGEERAKGNILERFSAQQFPDLHSELNLSSLELGDSALYFCASNAPGTIGPGANVLTFGAGSRLTVL.

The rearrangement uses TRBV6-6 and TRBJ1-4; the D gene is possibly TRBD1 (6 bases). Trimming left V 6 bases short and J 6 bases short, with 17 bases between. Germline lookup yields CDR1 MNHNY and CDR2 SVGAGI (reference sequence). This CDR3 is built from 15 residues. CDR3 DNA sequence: TGTGCCAGCAGGGGGACGAGACAGGCAGATGAAAAACTGTTTTTT. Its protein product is CASRGTRQADEKLFF.

The CDR3: CASSLVEGSPLHF. CDR3 coding DNA: TGCGCCAGCAGCTTAGTGGAGGGTTCACCCCTCCACTTT. The J gene is TRBJ1-6, the V gene TRBV5-1; the D is unclear. This CDR3 has 13 residues. Per the germline V gene, CDR1 is SGHRS and CDR2 is YFSETQ. V was clipped by 2 bases and J by 9 bases, with 9 bases between them.

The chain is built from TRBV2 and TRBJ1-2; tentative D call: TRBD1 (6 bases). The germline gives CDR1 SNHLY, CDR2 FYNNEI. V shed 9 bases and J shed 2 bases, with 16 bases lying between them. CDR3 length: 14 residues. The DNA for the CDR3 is TGTGCCAGTGTGCTGGACAGCTCCAACTATGGCTACACCTTC. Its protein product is CASVLDSSNYGYTF.

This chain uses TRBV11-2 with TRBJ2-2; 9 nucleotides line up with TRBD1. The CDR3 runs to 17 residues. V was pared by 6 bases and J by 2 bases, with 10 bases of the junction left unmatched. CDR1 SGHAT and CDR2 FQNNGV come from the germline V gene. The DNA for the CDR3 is TGTGCCAGCAGATTTTCCCCGGGACAGGGAAACACCGGGGAGCTGTTTTTT. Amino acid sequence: CASRFSPGQGNTGELFF.

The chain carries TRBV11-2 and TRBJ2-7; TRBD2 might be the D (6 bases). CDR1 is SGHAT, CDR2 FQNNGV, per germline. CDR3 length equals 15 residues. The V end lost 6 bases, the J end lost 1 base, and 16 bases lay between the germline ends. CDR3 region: CASRLRDSSSYEQYF. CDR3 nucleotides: TGTGCCAGCAGACTTCGGGACTCAAGTTCCTACGAGCAGTACTTC.

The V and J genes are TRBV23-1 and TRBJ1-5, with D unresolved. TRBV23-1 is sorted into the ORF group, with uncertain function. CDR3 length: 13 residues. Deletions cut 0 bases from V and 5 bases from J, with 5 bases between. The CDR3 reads CASSQSPDQPQHF. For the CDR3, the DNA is TGCGCCAGCAGTCAATCGCCGGATCAGCCCCAGCATTTT.

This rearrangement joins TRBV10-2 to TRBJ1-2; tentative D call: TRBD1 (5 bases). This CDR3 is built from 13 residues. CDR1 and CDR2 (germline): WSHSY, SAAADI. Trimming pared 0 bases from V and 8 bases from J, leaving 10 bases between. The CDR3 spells CASSESQGRGYTF. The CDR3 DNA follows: TGCGCCAGCAGTGAGTCTCAGGGCAGGGGCTACACCTTC.